This TCR beta chain appears in the sequencing data of a study of cytomegalovirus exposure and HLA in healthy donors. Looking at the study overall: Later, an analysis reported that the 130 or so validation repertoires had used the same platform as the roughly 650 first-cohort repertoires.

Germline CDR1 reads SGHDN; CDR2 reads FVKESK. The CDR3 length is 13 residues. Trimming cost V 1 base and J 6 bases, with 10 bases left between them. Produced via immunoSEQ multiplex PCR; TCRdb's table is partial and in-frame only. The data contain approximately 120,000 clones, around nine tenths of them singletons. This clone was detected a few times. Sequenced input: PBMCs. V is TRBV14 and J is TRBJ2-7; TRBD1 might be the D (5 bases). The receptor was derived from a woman younger than 35 in good health and CMV-seronegative. CDR3 in amino acids: CASSQGGAAEQYF. The DNA for the CDR3 is TGTGCCAGCAGCCAAGGGGGCGCGGCCGAGCAGTACTTC.